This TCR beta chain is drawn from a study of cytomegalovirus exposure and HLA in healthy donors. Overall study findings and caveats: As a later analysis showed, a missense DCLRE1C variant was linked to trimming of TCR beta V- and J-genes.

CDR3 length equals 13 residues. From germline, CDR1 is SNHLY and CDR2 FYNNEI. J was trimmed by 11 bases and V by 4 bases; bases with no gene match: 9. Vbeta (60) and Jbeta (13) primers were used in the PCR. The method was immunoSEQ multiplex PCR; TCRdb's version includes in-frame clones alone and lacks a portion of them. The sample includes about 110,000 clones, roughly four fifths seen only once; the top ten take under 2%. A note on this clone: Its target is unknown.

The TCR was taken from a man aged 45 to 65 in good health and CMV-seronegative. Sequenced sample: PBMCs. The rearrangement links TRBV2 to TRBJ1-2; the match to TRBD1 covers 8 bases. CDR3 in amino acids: CASSGKKTGGYTF. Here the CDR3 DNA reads TGTGCCAGCAGTGGAAAGAAAACAGGGGGTTACACCTTC.